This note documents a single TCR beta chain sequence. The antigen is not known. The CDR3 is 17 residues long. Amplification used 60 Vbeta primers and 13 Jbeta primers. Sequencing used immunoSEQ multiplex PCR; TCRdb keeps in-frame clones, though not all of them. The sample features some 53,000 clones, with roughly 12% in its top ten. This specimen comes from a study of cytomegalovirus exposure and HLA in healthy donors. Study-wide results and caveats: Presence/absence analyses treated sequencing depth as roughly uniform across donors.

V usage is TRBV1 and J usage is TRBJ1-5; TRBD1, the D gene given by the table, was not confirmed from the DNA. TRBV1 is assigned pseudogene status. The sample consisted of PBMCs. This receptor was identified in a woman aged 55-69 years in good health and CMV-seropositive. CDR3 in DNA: TGCACCAGCAGCCAAGATTGGCGACAAAGTAGCAATCAGCCCCAGCATTTT. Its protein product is CTSSQDWRQSSNQPQHF.